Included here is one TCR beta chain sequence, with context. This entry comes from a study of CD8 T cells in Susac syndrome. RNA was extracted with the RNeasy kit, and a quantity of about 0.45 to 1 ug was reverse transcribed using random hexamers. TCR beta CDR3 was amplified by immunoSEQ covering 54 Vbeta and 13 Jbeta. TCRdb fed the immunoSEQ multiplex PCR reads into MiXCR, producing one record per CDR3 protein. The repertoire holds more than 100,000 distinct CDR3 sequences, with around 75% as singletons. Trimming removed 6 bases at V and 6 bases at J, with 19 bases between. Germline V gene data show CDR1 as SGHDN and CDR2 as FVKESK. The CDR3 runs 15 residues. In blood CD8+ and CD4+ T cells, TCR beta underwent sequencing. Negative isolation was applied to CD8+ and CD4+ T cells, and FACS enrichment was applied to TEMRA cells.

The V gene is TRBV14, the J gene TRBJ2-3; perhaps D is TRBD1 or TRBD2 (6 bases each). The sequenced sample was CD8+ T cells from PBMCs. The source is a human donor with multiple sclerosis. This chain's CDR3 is CASSSGTSAGDTQYF. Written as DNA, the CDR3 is TGTGCCAGCAGTTCCGGGACATCGGCGGGGGATACGCAGTATTTT.